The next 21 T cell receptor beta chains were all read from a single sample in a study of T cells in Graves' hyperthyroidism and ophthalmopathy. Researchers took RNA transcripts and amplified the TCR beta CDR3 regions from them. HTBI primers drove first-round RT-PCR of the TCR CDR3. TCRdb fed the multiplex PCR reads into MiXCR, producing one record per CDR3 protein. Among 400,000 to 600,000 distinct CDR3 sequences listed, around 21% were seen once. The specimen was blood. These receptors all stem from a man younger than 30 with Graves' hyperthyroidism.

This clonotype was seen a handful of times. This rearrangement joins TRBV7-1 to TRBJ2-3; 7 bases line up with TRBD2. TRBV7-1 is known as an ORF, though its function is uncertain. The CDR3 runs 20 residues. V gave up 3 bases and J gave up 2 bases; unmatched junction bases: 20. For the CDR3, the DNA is TGTGCCAGCAGCTCCCCCCAAGGCGAGCGGGGAGCTACTTTCACAGATACGCAGTATTTT. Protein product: CASSSPQGERGATFTDTQYF.

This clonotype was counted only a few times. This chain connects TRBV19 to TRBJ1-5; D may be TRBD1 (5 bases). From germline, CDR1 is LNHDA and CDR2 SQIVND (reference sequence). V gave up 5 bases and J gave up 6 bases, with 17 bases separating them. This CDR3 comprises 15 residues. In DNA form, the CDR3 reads TGTGCCAGTAGTGATGACAGCCTGGGTTCTCAGCCCCAGCATTTT. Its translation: CASSDDSLGSQPQHF.

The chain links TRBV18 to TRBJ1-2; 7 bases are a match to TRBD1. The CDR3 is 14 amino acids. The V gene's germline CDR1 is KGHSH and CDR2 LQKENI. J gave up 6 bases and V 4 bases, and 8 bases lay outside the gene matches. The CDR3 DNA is TGTGCCAGCTCACTGACGGGACAGCCTAATGGCTACACCTTC. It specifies CASSLTGQPNGYTF. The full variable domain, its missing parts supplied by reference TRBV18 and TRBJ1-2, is NAGVMQNPRHLVRRRGQEARLRCSPMKGHSHVYWYRQLPEEGLKFMVYLQKENIIDESGMPKERFSAEFPKEGPSILRIQQVVRGDSAAYFCASSLTGQPNGYTFGSGTRLTVV.

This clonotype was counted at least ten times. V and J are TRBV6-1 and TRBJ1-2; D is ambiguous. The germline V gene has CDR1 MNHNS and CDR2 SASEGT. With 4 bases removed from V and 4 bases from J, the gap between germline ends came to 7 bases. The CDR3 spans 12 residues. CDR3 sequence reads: CASSGWIYGYTF. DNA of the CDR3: TGTGCCAGCAGTGGGTGGATCTATGGCTACACCTTC.

The CDR3 nucleotides read TGTGCCAGCAGGGAAAGACAGGGCGGTCAGGAGACCCAGTACTTC. It codes for CASRERQGGQETQYF. The chain has TRBV5-4 and TRBJ2-5; 7 bases line up with TRBD1. CDR1 and CDR2 from the germline V gene are SGHNT and YYREEE (reference sequence). The ends lost 5 bases at V and 5 bases at J; junction bases unmatched: 12. This CDR3 has 15 residues.

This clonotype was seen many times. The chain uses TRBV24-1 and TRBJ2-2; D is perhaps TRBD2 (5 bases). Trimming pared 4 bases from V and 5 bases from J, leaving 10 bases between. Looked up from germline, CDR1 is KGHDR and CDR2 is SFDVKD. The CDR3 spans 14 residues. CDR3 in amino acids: CATSDPSGTGELFF. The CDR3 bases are TGTGCCACCAGTGACCCTTCGGGGACCGGGGAGCTGTTTTTT.

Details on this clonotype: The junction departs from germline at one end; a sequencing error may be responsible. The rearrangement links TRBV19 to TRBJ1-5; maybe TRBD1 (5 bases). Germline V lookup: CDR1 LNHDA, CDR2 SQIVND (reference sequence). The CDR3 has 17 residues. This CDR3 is CASKYRSKDTSNHPQHF. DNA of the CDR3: TGTGCCAGTAAGTATCGCTCGAAGGACACGAGCAATCACCCCCAGCATTTT.

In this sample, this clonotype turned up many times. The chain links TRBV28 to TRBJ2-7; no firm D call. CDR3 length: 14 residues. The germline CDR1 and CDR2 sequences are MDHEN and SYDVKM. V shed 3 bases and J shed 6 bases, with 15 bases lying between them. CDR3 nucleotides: TGTGCCAGCAGTTTGCCTTCTCGCTGGGGCGAGCAGTACTTC. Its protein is CASSLPSRWGEQYF.

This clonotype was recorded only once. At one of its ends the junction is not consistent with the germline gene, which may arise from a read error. The CDR3 loop reads CASGLQPGSYYEQDF. For the CDR3, the DNA is TGCGCCAGCGGCCTTCAACCGGGATCTTACTACGAGCAGGACTTC. This sequence joins TRBV5-1 and TRBJ2-7; possible D gene TRBD2, 5 bases. Germline V gene data show CDR1 as SGHRS and CDR2 as YFSETQ. CDR3 length equals 15 residues.

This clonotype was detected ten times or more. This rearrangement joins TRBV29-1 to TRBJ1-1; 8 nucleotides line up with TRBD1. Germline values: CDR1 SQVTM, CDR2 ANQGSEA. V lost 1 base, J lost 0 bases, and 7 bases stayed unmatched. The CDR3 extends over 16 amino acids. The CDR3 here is CSVEAPGQALNTEAFF. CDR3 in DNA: TGCAGCGTTGAAGCTCCGGGACAGGCGTTGAACACTGAAGCTTTCTTT.

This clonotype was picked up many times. The CDR3 region is CASRPDRPTEAFF. The CDR3 region has the DNA TGTGCCAGCAGGCCGGACAGGCCCACTGAAGCTTTCTTT. This chain uses TRBV6-1 with TRBJ1-1; 7 bases are shared with TRBD1. The CDR3 is 13 amino acids. Germline values: CDR1 MNHNS, CDR2 SASEGT. With V trimmed by 6 bases and J by 4 bases, 5 bases remained unmatched.

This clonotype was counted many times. The CDR3 nucleotides are TGTGCCAGCAGCTTAGCGGGGGGACCGCCGTACTTC. It specifies CASSLAGGPPYF. V gene TRBV7-2 combines with J gene TRBJ2-7, with D possibly being TRBD2 (6 bases). Trimming removed 0 bases from V and 12 bases from J, with 12 bases in between. CDR3 length: 12 amino acids. In germline, CDR1 is SGHTA, CDR2 FQGNSA.

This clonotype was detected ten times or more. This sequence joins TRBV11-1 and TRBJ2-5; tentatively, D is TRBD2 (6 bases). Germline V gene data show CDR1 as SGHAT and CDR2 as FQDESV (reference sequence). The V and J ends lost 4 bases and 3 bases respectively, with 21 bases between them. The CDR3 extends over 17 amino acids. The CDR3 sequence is CASSSGEEGGLEETQYF. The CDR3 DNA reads TGTGCCAGCAGCTCGGGGGAGGAAGGTGGCTTAGAAGAGACCCAGTACTTC. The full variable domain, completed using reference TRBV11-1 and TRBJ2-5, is EAEVAQSPRYKITEKSQAVAFWCDPISGHATLYWYRQILGQGPELLVQFQDESVVDDSQLPKDRFSAERLKGVDSTLKIQPAELGDSAMYLCASSSGEEGGLEETQYFGPGTRLLVL.

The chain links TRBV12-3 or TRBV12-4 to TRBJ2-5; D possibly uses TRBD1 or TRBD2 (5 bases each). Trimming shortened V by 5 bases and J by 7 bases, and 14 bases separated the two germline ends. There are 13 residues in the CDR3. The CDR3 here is CASSRDAGGTQYF. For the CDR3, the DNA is TGTGCCAGCAGTCGTGACGCTGGGGGGACCCAGTACTTC.

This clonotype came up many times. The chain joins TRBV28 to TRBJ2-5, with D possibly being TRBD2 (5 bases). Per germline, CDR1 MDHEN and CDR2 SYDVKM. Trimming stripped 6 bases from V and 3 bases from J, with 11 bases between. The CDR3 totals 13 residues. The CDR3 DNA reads TGTGCCAGCAGAGGGCAGGAGGAAGAGACCCAGTACTTC. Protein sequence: CASRGQEEETQYF.

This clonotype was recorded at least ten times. CDR3 in DNA: TGTGCCACCAGCAGCCGGACGGGAAAGTACACTGAAGCTTTCTTT. It specifies CATSSRTGKYTEAFF. This chain connects TRBV15 to TRBJ1-1, with D unresolved. V dropped 3 bases and J dropped 3 bases, with 14 bases sitting between them. This CDR3 comprises 15 residues. The germline V gene encodes CDR1 LNHNV and CDR2 YYDKDF (reference sequence).

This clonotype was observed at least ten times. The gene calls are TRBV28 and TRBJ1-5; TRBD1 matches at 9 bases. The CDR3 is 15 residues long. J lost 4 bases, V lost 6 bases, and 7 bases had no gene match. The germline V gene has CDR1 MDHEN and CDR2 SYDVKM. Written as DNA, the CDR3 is TGTGCCAGCAGCCTTGGGACAGGGTTGAATCAGCCCCAGCATTTT. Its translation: CASSLGTGLNQPQHF.

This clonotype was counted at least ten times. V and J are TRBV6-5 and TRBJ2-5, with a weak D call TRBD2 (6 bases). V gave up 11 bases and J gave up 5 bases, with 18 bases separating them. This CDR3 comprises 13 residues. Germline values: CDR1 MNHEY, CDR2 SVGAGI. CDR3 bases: TGTGCCGGGCGGCGCCGGGGGAGGGAGACCCAGTACTTC. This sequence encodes CAGRRRGRETQYF.

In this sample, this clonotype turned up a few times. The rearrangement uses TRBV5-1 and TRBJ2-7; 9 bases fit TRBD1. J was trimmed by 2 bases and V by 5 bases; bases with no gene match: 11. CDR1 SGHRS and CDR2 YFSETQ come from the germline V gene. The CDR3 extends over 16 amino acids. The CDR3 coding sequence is TGCGCCAGCAGTGCATACAGGGGGCCCGGCGCCTACGAGCAGTACTTC. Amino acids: CASSAYRGPGAYEQYF.

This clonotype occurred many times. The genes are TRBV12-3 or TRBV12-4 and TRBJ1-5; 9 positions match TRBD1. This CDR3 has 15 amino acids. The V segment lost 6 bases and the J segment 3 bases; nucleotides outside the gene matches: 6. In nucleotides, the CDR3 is TGTGCCAGCAGCCTGACAGGGGGGGACAATCAGCCCCAGCATTTT. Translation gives CASSLTGGDNQPQHF.

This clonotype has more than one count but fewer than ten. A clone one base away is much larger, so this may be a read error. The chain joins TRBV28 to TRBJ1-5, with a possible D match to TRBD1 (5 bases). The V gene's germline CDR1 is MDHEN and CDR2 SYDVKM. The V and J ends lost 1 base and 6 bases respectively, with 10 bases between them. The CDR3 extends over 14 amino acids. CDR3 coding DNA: TGTGCCAGCAGTTTATTGGGGCAGGGTCAGCCCCAGCATTTT. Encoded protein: CASSLLGQGQPQHF.